This entry features one T cell receptor beta chain sequence. The antigen remains unidentified. The CDR3 runs to 16 residues. Germline CDR1 is SGHKS and CDR2 is YYEKEE (reference sequence). Researchers made TCR beta libraries via UMI-labeled 5' RACE. With the 5' RACE reads reprocessed, TCRdb shows one record per CDR3 protein and no DNA. The sample totals 15,000 to 20,000 distinct CDR3 sequences; its top ten clones hold approximately 6%. This record comes from a study of human CD8 memory T cell subsets. Study findings and constraints: Stem-like memory and precursor exhausted T cell repertoires showed minimal mutual overlap. In this study, sequencing was restricted to T cell receptor beta chains only. Stem-like memory and precursor exhausted T cells had similarly high diversity, unlike effector memory cells.

Sequencing was done on a sample of CD8+ stem-like memory T cells (TSCM and TCM) sorted from PBMCs. The subset is: stem-like memory CD8 T cells (TSTEM), CCR7+ PD-1- TIGIT-. The sequence derives from a human donor in good health. The chain recombines TRBV5-5 with TRBJ2-5; the D call from TCRdb, TRBD2, cannot be confirmed without DNA. The CDR3 spells CASSPPSGALGETQYF.